This TCR beta chain was profiled in a study of blood T cell repertoires in COVID-19. Study in general: Acute-phase and convalescent COVID-19 samples originated in the United States, Italy and Spain.

Per the germline V gene, CDR1 is SGDLS and CDR2 is YYNGEE. V lost 5 bases to trimming and J lost 0 bases; unmatched junction nucleotides: 4. The CDR3 loop spans 15 amino acids. Here immunoSEQ multiplex PCR was the method, and the copy in TCRdb shows in-frame clones only, minus some. The data hold about 250,000 clones, with approximately 80% observed a single time. The TCR comes from a man aged 80 or over with acute or convalescent COVID-19. V and J are TRBV9 and TRBJ2-7; 11 nucleotides align to TRBD1. The specimen was peripheral blood. The CDR3 protein is CASSRGQGVSYEQYF. The CDR3 DNA follows: TGTGCCAGCAGTAGGGGACAGGGGGTCTCCTACGAGCAGTACTTC.